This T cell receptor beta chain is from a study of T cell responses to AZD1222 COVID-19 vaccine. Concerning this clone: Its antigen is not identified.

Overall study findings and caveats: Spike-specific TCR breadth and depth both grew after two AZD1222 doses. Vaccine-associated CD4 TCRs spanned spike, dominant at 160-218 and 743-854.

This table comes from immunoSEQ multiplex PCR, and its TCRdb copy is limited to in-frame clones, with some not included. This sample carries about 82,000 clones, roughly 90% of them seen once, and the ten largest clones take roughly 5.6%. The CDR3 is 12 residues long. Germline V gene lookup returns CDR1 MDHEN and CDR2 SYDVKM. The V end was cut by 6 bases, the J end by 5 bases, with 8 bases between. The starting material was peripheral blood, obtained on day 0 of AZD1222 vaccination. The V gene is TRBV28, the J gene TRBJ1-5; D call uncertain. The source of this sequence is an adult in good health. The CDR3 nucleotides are TGTGCCAGCAGCACCGGGGATCAGCCCCAGCATTTT. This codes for CASSTGDQPQHF.